This TCR beta chain was identified during a study of shared clonotypes between healthy human individuals. Per the germline V gene, CDR1 is MNHEY and CDR2 is SMNVEV (reference sequence). Trimming removed 5 bases from V and 7 bases from J, with 9 bases in between. There are 12 residues in the CDR3. The table came from immunoSEQ multiplex PCR; TCRdb's copy has only in-frame clones and leaves some out. Of about 2 million clones detected, about 95% appear once; the ten largest clones hold 0.9% to 1.5%. Naive CD8 isolation took CD45RO-negative cells positively selected for CCR7 and excluded terminally differentiated effector memory CD45RA+ cells.

The genes are TRBV27 and TRBJ2-1, with a possible D match to TRBD2 (5 bases). Sample: naive CD8+ T cells sorted from blood. The clonotype comes from a man between 18 and 35 years old in good health. The CDR3 coding sequence is TGTGCCAGCAGTGTCCCGGGGAATGAGCAGTTCTTC. It specifies CASSVPGNEQFF.